This TCR beta chain emerged from a study of shared clonotypes between healthy human individuals (dated by TCRdb to about 2020). Study-level background: The cohort comprised two women and three men aged 18 to 49 years. Per donor, three plates each were used for CD4 naive and CD4 memory, two for CD8 naive, and one for CD8 memory. Blood TCR repertoires of five healthy adults were deeply sequenced to estimate repertoire size and the extent of clonotype sharing between individuals. Different laboratories and diverse techniques were used to prepare libraries and sequence TCR repertoires, to increase sequencing depth and limit assay-specific biases. Per donor, leukapheresis produced somewhere between about 0.94 and 9 billion PBMCs. The paper's findings and limits, for the study overall: Sampling was limited to blood, and TCR repertoires in tissue likely differ from TCR repertoires in blood. Compared with non-shared clonotypes, clonotypes shared by all four sorted-subset donors had higher generation probabilities. Even with the large sequencing depth, rarefaction of the sorted-subset datasets indicated that sequencing was incomplete. Based on pairwise subsampling, the degree of clonotype sharing among donors was expected to be affected by sequencing depth. When a handful of donors were compared, the shared fraction of clonotypes was roughly 5% for naive CD4, 3% to 4% for naive CD8, 2% to 2.5% for memory CD4, and around 0.37% for memory CD8. Because the study included only a small number of donors, the genetic and exposure-history diversity represented was limited. Naive subsets generally had larger estimated clonotype richness than memory subsets did.

For the CD8 naive samples, CD45RO-negative cells were positively selected for CCR7, yielding a CD45RA+CCR7+ population from which TemRA cells were excluded. The donors were healthy, HIV-negative adults with no recently reported acute infections or vaccinations. All donors were Caucasian adults living in Nashville, Tennessee, USA. After blood collection by leukapheresis, PBMCs were isolated using Ficoll-Histopaque density gradient centrifugation and then cryopreserved in the vapor phase of liquid nitrogen. Analytical flow cytometry was used to check the purity and quantity of every magnetically sorted T cell population. Genomic DNA was isolated from each sorted fraction and quantified by UV absorbance on a Nanodrop 2000c. The CDR1 and CDR2 encoded by the germline V gene are MGHRA and YSYEKL. The CDR3 covers 12 residues, taking in both the cysteine and the phenylalanine. Left in the record is the CDR3 DNA by itself, 36 bases read in frame from the first base. V loses 6 bases, J loses 3 bases, and the germline ends lie 8 bases apart.

Using the deep immunoSEQ assay, TCR CDR3 regions were amplified from genomic DNA by multiplex PCR. Extracted genomic DNA from each cell subset was spread evenly across all wells of several immunoSEQ 96-well plates, with each plate serving as a replicate. For sorted subsets, roughly 0.2 ug genomic DNA, equal to tens of thousands of T cell genomes, was loaded into each replicate PCR. Purified libraries were quantified with a Qubit 3.0 fluorometer, sized on a Bioanalyzer 2100, and re-quantified with the KAPA Library Quantification kit. A separate single-read 150-cycle Illumina NextSeq 550 flow cell was used to sequence each immunoSEQ 96-well plate. The paper's processing steps were these. The immunoSEQ output contained only junctional sequences without quality scores, so filtering could not match that applied to full-length reads. To assign V/J genes and CDR3, sequences were annotated using PyIR, a Python wrapper for IgBLAST v1.9, with IMGT germline references. Reads were filtered out if the reads had weak V/J assignments (E-value above 1e-6), no CDR3, stop codons, out-of-frame junctions, or ambiguous translated residues. V3J clonotypes were defined by identical inferred V gene, J gene, and CDR3 amino acid sequence. Percentage overlap between repertoires was calculated by dividing the number of shared unique clonotypes by the size of the smaller repertoire. RTK rarefaction, the Chao1 estimator, and Recon v2.1 estimates of unobserved clonotypes were used to assess repertoire richness. OLGA was used to compute generation probabilities for all TCRbeta clonotypes that the gDNA method yielded from a handful of donors. As stored in TCRdb, this immuneACCESS dataset retains in-frame rearrangements with V and J assigned. A fraction of the clones does not appear; measured against another copy, unresolved V genes explain less than half of the discrepancy, and the remainder lacks a known reason. V, J and clone size were drawn from that table, and D and trimming were deduced from the DNA. In this sample the table shows nearly 2 million clones, just under 95% of which occur a single time. Roughly 1% of the sample rests with the top ten.

To note about this clone: Its antigen is currently not known. Nothing much larger sits one base from this clone, and base qualities are not available.

Sample: naive CD8+ T cells sorted from blood. The sample's cell subset or site label, in plain terms: CD45RA+CCR7+. Recombination joined TRBV4-1 with TRBJ1-1; 6 matching bases give a weak D call of TRBD1. This TCR came from a man aged 18 to 29 in good health. This receptor has the CDR3 CASSPGDTEAFF. The sequenced DNA is TGCGCCAGCAGTCCAGGGGACACTGAAGCTTTCTTT.